This entry concerns a single T cell receptor (beta chain). The data belong to a study of response to subunit inactivated influenza vaccine. TCRdb reprocessed the RT-PCR reads via MiXCR and lists one record per CDR3 protein. The sample has around 570,000 distinct CDR3 sequences; about 11% are singletons. Between the trimmed V and J ends, which lost 6 bases and 4 bases, there was a span of 8 bases. The germline V gene has CDR1 KGHDR and CDR2 SFDVKD. The CDR3 runs 13 residues. These same data were also listed under a study on T cells expressing NK-cell markers. That study reports: The TCR beta cDNA came from 5'RACE template switching with UMIs. Top CD8+ clonotypes included the dominant CD3+CD56+NKG2C+ clonotypes in roughly 6 donors.

The sample was PBMCs from blood, taken on the day of vaccination. The TCR originated in a man aged 50 to 59 who received an inactivated influenza vaccine. The chain is built from TRBV24-1 and TRBJ1-4; D uncertain. The CDR3 nucleotides read TGTGCCACCAGTAGGGATGGTAATGAAAAACTGTTTTTT. As protein: CATSRDGNEKLFF.